This TCR beta chain was documented in a study of blood T cell repertoires in COVID-19 (dated by TCRdb to 2019 to 2021). About the full investigation: Collaborator samples came from the United States, Italy and Spain and covered acute and convalescent phases of COVID-19. The material from the prospective study consisted of cDNA or gDNA derived from T cells, B-cell-depleted T cells, or PBMCs. Deeply sampled blood TCRbeta repertoires from subjects exposed to, actively infected with, or recovered from COVID-19 were included in the dataset. The repertoires were released in a freely available public database meant as a resource for research on the immune response to SARS-CoV-2. Samples came from the ongoing ImmuneRACE study (first 160 participants) plus 1,254 subjects from 6 global collaborators. The sample metadata nearly always contained a de-identified subject ID, COVID-19 status, age in years and sex. HLA class I and class II types, where available, came from metadata supplied by the sample provider rather than from assay-based typing. What the study reported, not specific to this receptor: The quantity of clinical and demographic metadata differed by source and by participant and was supplied without curation.

TCRbeta CDR3 regions were amplified from genomic DNA using the immunoSEQ Assay, a bias-controlled multiplex PCR. In the paper's pipeline: Within the assay, amplification of reference gene primers was used to estimate how many nucleated cells each sample contained. To quantify the absolute abundance of each unique TCRbeta CDR3 rearrangement, sequence reads were collapsed and filtered. For each sample, productive Simpson clonality was calculated as the square root of Simpson's diversity index over productive rearrangements. TCRdb provides this immuneACCESS table in a form limited to in-frame rearrangements. Some clones are lacking; in checked studies, under half of them reflect an unresolved V gene, and why the rest are absent is not known. V, J and clone size are those of that table, while D and trimming were read from the DNA. This sample has approximately 250,000 clones in its table, and around 88% of those were observed once. In total, the top ten clones hold under 2.5% of the sample.

CDR1 and CDR2, looked up from the germline V gene, are MNHNS and SASEGT. The CDR3 runs 14 amino acids, cysteine and phenylalanine included. The CDR3 DNA has 42 bases and is translated from base 1. A word on this clone: The antigen this receptor binds is unknown. An end of the junction does not agree with germline; a read error may underlie this.

Each collaborating institution followed its own protocols to collect whole blood in K2EDTA tubes. For TCRbeta analysis, collaborator samples were shipped as frozen whole blood, as isolated PBMCs, or as DNA extracted from either sample type. In this chain, TRBV6-1 is recombined with TRBJ1-2; 7 central bases correspond to TRBD1. Sequenced input: peripheral blood. The sequence derives from a young man with active or convalescent COVID-19. The sequence in DNA is TGTGCCAGCAGTGAAACAGGGCCCGGACAGGAAAAACTCTTC. It translates to CASSETGPGQEKLF.